What follows is one T cell receptor beta chain and its context. The source of the sample is a study of blood T cell repertoires in COVID-19. Study-wide background: The United States, Italy and Spain were the sources of the acute and convalescent COVID-19 samples.

Original processing methods: Reference gene primers were amplified, and this amplification served to estimate nucleated cell counts. Generated by immunoSEQ multiplex PCR, the TCRdb table keeps only in-frame clones and is missing some. V, J and clone size are taken as reported in that table, and D and trimming were inferred from the DNA itself. The sample holds approximately 220,000 clones; approximately 80% are singletons and the top ten take roughly 5.3%. This receptor was taken from a woman between 55 and 75 years old who had recovered from COVID-19. Source material: peripheral blood.

The CDR3 loop is CASSFLGSINTGELFF. The CDR3 DNA follows: TGTGCCAGCAGCTTTCTCGGGTCTATCAACACCGGGGAGCTGTTTTTT. V usage is TRBV5-4 and J usage is TRBJ2-2, with D uncertain. Germline CDR1 and CDR2: SGHNT and YYREEE (reference sequence). V lost 2 bases, J lost 2 bases, and 13 bases lay in between. The CDR3 is 16 residues long.